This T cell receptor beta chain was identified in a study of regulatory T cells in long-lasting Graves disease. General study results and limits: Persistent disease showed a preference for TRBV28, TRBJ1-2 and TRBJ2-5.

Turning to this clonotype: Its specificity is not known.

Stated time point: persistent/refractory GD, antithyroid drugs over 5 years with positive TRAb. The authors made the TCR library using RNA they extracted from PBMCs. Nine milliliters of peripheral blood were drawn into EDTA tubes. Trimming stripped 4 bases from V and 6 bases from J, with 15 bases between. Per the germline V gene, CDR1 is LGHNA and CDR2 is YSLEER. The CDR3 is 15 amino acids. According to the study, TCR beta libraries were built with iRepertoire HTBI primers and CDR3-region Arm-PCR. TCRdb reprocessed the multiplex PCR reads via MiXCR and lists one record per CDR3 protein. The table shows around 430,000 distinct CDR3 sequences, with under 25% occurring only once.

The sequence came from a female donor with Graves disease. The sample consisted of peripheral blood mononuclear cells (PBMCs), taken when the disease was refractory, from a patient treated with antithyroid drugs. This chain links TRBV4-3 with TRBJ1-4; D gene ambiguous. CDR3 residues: CASSRQLGPDEKLFF. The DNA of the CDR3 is TGCGCCAGCAGCCGGCAGTTAGGGCCCGATGAAAAACTGTTTTTT.